The 10 T cell receptor beta chains in this list originate from one sample, sequenced in a study of CD8 T cells in ankylosing spondylitis. TCRdb recomputed calls from the 5' RACE reads with MiXCR, one row per CDR3 protein. The table lists 250,000 or so distinct CDR3 sequences, roughly 18% of them singletons. The sample consisted of blood, either unsorted or a sorted T cell fraction (not recorded which). All receptors derive from a male donor with ankylosing spondylitis or in good health (not recorded which).

This clonotype was seen more than once but under ten times. This chain's CDR3 is CASSPALTGELFF. The CDR3 bases are TGTGCCAGCAGTCCCGCACTCACCGGGGAGCTGTTTTTT. The rearrangement uses TRBV27 and TRBJ2-2; no firm D call. The CDR3 is 13 residues long. The ends were cut back, 5 bases at V and 4 bases at J, with 8 bases in the middle. Germline CDR1 MNHEY, CDR2 SMNVEV (reference sequence).

There are many counts of this clonotype. The genes are TRBV4-1 and TRBJ1-5, with TRBD1 as a possible D gene (5 bases). The CDR3 is 15 residues long. CDR1 is MGHRA and CDR2 is YSYEKL in the germline V gene. V lost 2 bases to trimming and J lost 3 bases, with 11 bases between them. As DNA, the CDR3 is TGCGCCAGCAGCCAACGGCAGGGAGTCAATCAGCCCCAGCATTTT. Protein sequence: CASSQRQGVNQPQHF.

The chain recombines TRBV4-1 with TRBJ2-2, with D uncertain. Trimming pared 2 bases from V and 2 bases from J, leaving 9 bases between. CDR1 and CDR2 (germline): MGHRA, YSYEKL. The CDR3 sequence is 15 residues long. CDR3: CASSQRRSNTGELFF. CDR3 DNA: TGCGCCAGCAGCCAACGTCGGAGCAACACCGGGGAGCTGTTTTTT.

The chain carries TRBV24-1 and TRBJ2-3, with a weak D call TRBD1 (6 bases). V dropped 2 bases and J dropped 1 base, with 9 bases sitting between them. This CDR3 has 15 residues. The germline gives CDR1 KGHDR, CDR2 SFDVKD. The CDR3 loop is CATSDYPGGTDTQYF. In DNA form, the CDR3 reads TGTGCCACCAGTGATTACCCAGGGGGCACAGATACGCAGTATTTT.

The V and J genes are TRBV11-2 and TRBJ2-7; D is possibly TRBD1 or TRBD2 (5 bases each). This CDR3 has 16 amino acids. Germline V gives CDR1 SGHAT, CDR2 FQNNGV. Trimming shortened V by 1 base and J by 7 bases, and 20 bases separated the two germline ends. The CDR3 nucleotides read TGTGCCAGCAGCTTAGTCACTCGGGGCCCTGCAGGAGAGCAGTACTTC. Amino acid sequence: CASSLVTRGPAGEQYF.

The rearrangement joins TRBV4-2 to TRBJ2-7; TRBD2 matches 11 bases. Germline-derived CDR1 and CDR2 are LGHNA and YNFKEQ. CDR3 size: 15 residues. V shed 3 bases, J shed 4 bases, and the junction held 5 bases outside the gene matches. The CDR3 coding sequence is TGTGCCAGCAGCCAGCGACTAGCGGGGCCTTACGAGCAGTACTTC. It codes for CASSQRLAGPYEQYF.

This chain links TRBV19 with TRBJ2-1; D is ambiguous. This CDR3 contains 13 residues. V was shortened by 5 bases and J by 5 bases, with 10 bases between the two germline ends. CDR1 LNHDA and CDR2 SQIVND come from the germline V gene (reference sequence). The CDR3 is CASSVNRDNEQFF. CDR3 sequence (DNA): TGTGCCAGTAGTGTGAACAGAGACAATGAGCAGTTCTTC.

This sequence joins TRBV12-3 or TRBV12-4 and TRBJ2-3; tentatively, D is TRBD1 (5 bases). Trimming removed 3 bases at V and 3 bases at J, with 22 bases between. The CDR3 totals 18 residues. CDR3 in amino acids: CASSFGVLWQGITDTQYF. Here the CDR3 DNA reads TGTGCCAGCAGTTTCGGAGTTCTGTGGCAGGGAATTACAGATACGCAGTATTTT.

This clonotype was counted a few times. This chain connects TRBV5-1 to TRBJ2-7; D may match TRBD1 or TRBD2 (5 bases each). Germline V gives CDR1 SGHRS, CDR2 YFSETQ. The CDR3 spans 17 residues. With 5 bases removed from V and 5 bases from J, the gap between germline ends came to 26 bases. CDR3 loop: CASSLAVGWDPRDEQYF. CDR3 DNA sequence: TGCGCCAGCAGTCTAGCAGTAGGATGGGACCCTCGCGACGAGCAGTACTTC.

The genes are TRBV29-1 and TRBJ1-1; D is uncertain. V gave up 6 bases and J gave up 4 bases, with 12 bases separating them. Germline V gene data show CDR1 as SQVTM and CDR2 as ANQGSEA. This CDR3 region has 12 residues. The CDR3 DNA is TGCAGCGTCGACGGCTCTAGCACTGAAGCTTTCTTT. Its translation is CSVDGSSTEAFF.